This TCR beta chain emerged from a study of blood T cells in healthy people across ages. Findings and limits, study-wide: Naive and antigen-experienced cells could not be conclusively compared, given unsorted PBMCs. Relative to aged donors, long-lived donors carried more naive CD4+ cells and displayed higher diversity.

A J-beta primer mix and a sample-barcoded 5' primer were used in a second PCR of roughly 6 to 11 cycles. MiXCR, applied by TCRdb to the 5' RACE reads, yields one record per CDR3 protein. The sample includes around 500,000 distinct CDR3 sequences, around 48% of them seen just once. A word on this clonotype: No antigen is known for it.

Healthy Caucasian individuals from Russia aged about 6 to 100 were enrolled as donors. Total RNA amounts of at least 5.5 micrograms were extracted per sample. The germline CDR1 and CDR2 sequences are SGHNT and YYREEE (reference sequence). The CDR3 has 14 residues. Sample: blood. The sequence was collected from an elderly man in good health. This chain links TRBV5-4 with TRBJ2-5, with 10 bases fitting TRBD1. The J call is doubtful: the DNA matches TRBJ2-7 better. The CDR3 protein is CASSSGTGDREQYF. The CDR3 nucleotides are TGTGCCAGCAGCTCCGGGACAGGGGATCGCGAGCAGTACTTC.